This TCR beta chain was sequenced during a study of cytomegalovirus exposure and HLA in healthy donors. Whole-study context: HLA-typed donors were the source of 82 million or so unique TCRs, which an early data release held.

The V gene end was trimmed by 5 bases and the J gene end by 2 bases; junction bases not matched to a gene: 13. This CDR3 comprises 17 residues. The germline CDR1 and CDR2 sequences are SGHVS and FQNEAQ. PCR involved 60 Vbeta and 13 Jbeta primers. Original processing notes: A later analysis tallied 80 million to 100 million unique TCR beta chains, about 12 million of them shared. Clones were read by immunoSEQ multiplex PCR, and TCRdb kept only the in-frame ones, dropping some. V and J calls and clone size follow that table, whereas D and trimming were derived from the DNA. The sample records 200,000 to 250,000 clones, around 81% being singletons. Regarding the study as a whole: According to an earlier analysis, most TCR beta V segments yielded productive rearrangements about 87% or about 30% of the time.

On this clone: Its antigen is currently unknown.

The TCR originated in a woman aged 45-65 years in good health and CMV-seropositive. This chain connects TRBV7-8 to TRBJ1-2; 8 bases align to TRBD1. The sample comprised PBMCs. CDR3 protein: CASSPGTGLFGNYGYTF. DNA for the CDR3: TGTGCCAGCAGCCCCGGGACAGGTCTTTTCGGAAACTATGGCTACACCTTC.